This T cell receptor (beta chain) was observed in a study of blood T cells in healthy people across ages. Study conclusions and caveats: Versus aged donors, long-lived donors had higher diversity and more naive CD4+ cells.

The use of a sample-barcoded 5' primer and a J-beta primer mix characterized a second PCR of roughly 6 to 11 cycles. Template switching added a 12-random-nucleotide identifier to every cDNA molecule. TCRdb itself ran the 5' RACE reads through MiXCR, one entry per CDR3 protein. The data show about 1.1 million distinct CDR3 sequences, with under 40% seen just once and under 15% held by the top ten. CDR3 length: 16 amino acids. In germline, CDR1 is DFQATT, CDR2 SNEGSKA (reference sequence). This clonotype was counted between two and nine times. Its specificity is unknown. One end of the junction is discordant with germline, which a read error may explain. Each donor was a healthy Caucasian individual from Russia, aged roughly 6 to 100. There were at least 5 micrograms of total RNA extracted from every sample.

The V call is TRBV20-1, the J call TRBJ1-1, with a tentative D call TRBD1 (6 bases). The sequence came from a man aged 18 to 29 in good health. Sequenced: blood. CDR3 bases: TGCAGTGCTCGAGAAACTCTAACGACAGGTGGCACTGAAGCTTTCTTT. It encodes CSARETLTTGGTEAFF.